This TCR beta chain was sequenced during a study of a mutant IDH1 vaccine in newly diagnosed glioma. Study details: Treatment recipients were about 60% male and about 40% female, and their mean age was around 37 years.

This clone was seen a single time. What it binds is unknown. TCRdb keeps only in-frame clones here, not all; method: immunoSEQ multiplex PCR. The top ten hold about 15% of the sample, which has 35,000 or so clones, roughly 80% seen once. General study points: The vaccine induced immune responses, and these occurred in over 90% of patients.

Indicated time point: week 11, during vaccination. Each dose of the vaccine consisted of 300 ug of mutant IDH1 20-mer peptide, with topical imiquimod. Each donor presented with a new WHO grade 3 or 4 astrocytoma that tested IDH1-mutant and showed ATRX loss. The source is a woman in her 30s with glioma. Some clones in this sample may be carry-over from other donors' samples. Source: peripheral blood mononuclear cells (PBMCs), taken from a glioma patient whose treatment included an IDH1 peptide vaccine.

CDR3 amino acids: CAWSVSGGPNEKLFF. CDR3 sequence (DNA): TGTGCCTGGAGTGTAAGCGGCGGGCCTAATGAAAAACTGTTTTTT. V gene TRBV30 combines with J gene TRBJ1-4; D remains unclear. Germline assignment: CDR1 GTSNPN and CDR2 SVGIG (reference sequence). Trimming removed 0 bases from V and 3 bases from J, with 11 bases in between. The CDR3 loop spans 15 amino acids.